The 27 T cell receptor beta chains presented below share a single source sample, sequenced in a study of chemoradiotherapy in HPV16-positive cancers. The assay was immunoSEQ multiplex PCR, and TCRdb's table has in-frame clones only and misses some. The data contain some 20,000 clones, just under 75% of them seen just once; the ten biggest clones take up 2.6%. This specimen was taken from a patient who underwent chemoradiotherapy. Receptors originate from a human donor with HPV-associated anogenital cancer.

This chain joins TRBV7-9 and TRBJ2-7; D is undetermined. V was shortened by 4 bases and J by 2 bases, with 12 bases between the two germline ends. Germline lookup yields CDR1 SEHNR and CDR2 FQNEAQ (reference sequence). This CDR3 spans 14 amino acids. The CDR3 protein is CASSSDLRTYEQYF. CDR3 in DNA: TGTGCCAGCAGCTCGGACCTACGCACCTACGAGCAGTACTTC.

CDR3 in DNA: TGCGCCAGCAGCTTGGGCGGGGGCCCAGTGGGAGATACGCAGTATTTT. Its translation: CASSLGGGPVGDTQYF. The rearrangement joins TRBV5-1 to TRBJ2-3, with a possible D match to TRBD2 (7 bases). Germline lookup yields CDR1 SGHRS and CDR2 YFSETQ. With 0 bases removed from V and 5 bases from J, the gap between germline ends came to 16 bases. CDR3 length: 16 residues.

The chain carries TRBV5-4 and TRBJ2-2, with D perhaps being TRBD1 or TRBD2 (6 bases each). This CDR3 has 18 residues. The V gene lost 4 bases and the J gene lost 2 bases, with 21 bases spanning the gap. Germline V gene data show CDR1 as SGHNT and CDR2 as YYREEE (reference sequence). CDR3 in amino acids: CASSKGGPNIGNTGELFF. The CDR3 DNA reads as TGTGCCAGCAGCAAGGGGGGACCCAATATCGGAAACACCGGGGAGCTGTTTTTT.

Points on this clone: A junction end diverges from the germline sequence, so it may reflect a read error. The rearrangement uses TRBV30 and TRBJ2-7; TRBD1 is a possible D gene (8 bases). The germline V gene has CDR1 GTSNPN and CDR2 SVGIG (reference sequence). The CDR3 is 12 amino acids. Here the CDR3 DNA reads TGTGCCTGGAGTGTAACAGGGGGGGGATCTGACTTC. It yields the protein CAWSVTGGGSDF.

The V gene is TRBV6-4, the J gene TRBJ2-2; D is ambiguous. CDR1 and CDR2 from the germline V gene are MRHNA and SNTAGT. Trimming took 4 bases from V and 5 from J, leaving 11 bases between them. This CDR3 contains 14 residues. The CDR3: CASSVDMGTGELFF. CDR3 nucleotide sequence: TGTGCCAGCAGTGTCGACATGGGGACCGGGGAGCTGTTTTTT.

The chain combines TRBV5-6 with TRBJ1-1; no firm D call. Germline CDR1 is SGHDT and CDR2 is YYEEEE. The V and J ends lost 4 bases and 3 bases respectively, with 7 bases between them. This CDR3 spans 12 amino acids. Written as DNA, the CDR3 is TGTGCCAGCAGCGCGGCGGACACTGAAGCTTTCTTT. Translated, it gives CASSAADTEAFF.

The chain joins TRBV7-6 to TRBJ2-3; D uncertain. V was cut by 5 bases and J by 2 bases, with 2 bases left in between. Germline assignment: CDR1 SGHVS and CDR2 FNYEAQ. This CDR3 comprises 11 residues. CDR3 coding DNA: TGTGCCAGCAGCAACACAGATACGCAGTATTTT. Its translation: CASSNTDTQYF.

The V and J genes are TRBV2 and TRBJ1-4; 9 bases line up with TRBD1. This CDR3 spans 11 amino acids. V lost 8 bases, J lost 14 bases, and 6 bases stayed unmatched. CDR1 and CDR2 (germline): SNHLY, FYNNEI. CDR3 nucleotide sequence: TGTGCCAGCGGGACAGGGCCAGGGCTGTTTTTT. Its protein product is CASGTGPGLFF.

This chain uses TRBV4-2 with TRBJ2-1, with TRBD2 matching over 9 bases. The CDR3 sequence is 15 residues long. In germline, CDR1 is LGHNA, CDR2 YNFKEQ. The J segment lost 8 bases and the V segment lost 1 base, leaving 6 bases of the junction unmatched. Written as DNA, the CDR3 is TGTGCCAGCAGCCAAGCGCCTAGCGGGGCCGATGAGCAGTTCTTC. It specifies CASSQAPSGADEQFF.

This clone showed up just a few times. CDR3 nucleotide sequence: TGTGCCAGCAGTAAAGGCATTGACAGGGGCAATCAGCCCCAGCATTTT. Translating it yields CASSKGIDRGNQPQHF. The chain employs TRBV28 and TRBJ1-5; TRBD1 matches at 7 bases. Germline lookup yields CDR1 MDHEN and CDR2 SYDVKM. V trimming: 5 bases; J trimming: 2 bases; junction bases outside the gene matches: 9. The CDR3 is 16 residues long.

This clone was seen only a few times. The chain carries TRBV10-3 and TRBJ1-5, with D possibly being TRBD1 (5 bases). CDR3 length: 13 residues. CDR1 is ENHRY, CDR2 SYGVKD, per germline. V lost 10 bases, J lost 3 bases, and 13 bases lay in between. Here the CDR3 DNA reads TGTGCCACCCGCCGGGACCCCAATCAGCCCCAGCATTTT. The encoded protein is CATRRDPNQPQHF.

The chain combines TRBV7-2 with TRBJ2-1; D possibly corresponds to TRBD1 (5 bases). V was clipped by 2 bases and J by 10 bases, with 12 bases between them. This CDR3 contains 13 residues. Germline CDR1 SGHTA, CDR2 FQGNSA. In nucleotides, the CDR3 is TGTGCCAGCAGCTTATCCGGACGACAGGAGCAGTTCTTC. It specifies CASSLSGRQEQFF.

The V and J genes are TRBV28 and TRBJ1-5; 7 bases agree with TRBD1. The CDR3 loop spans 15 amino acids. V was clipped by 3 bases and J by 7 bases; unmatched bases: 9. Germline V gene lookup returns CDR1 MDHEN and CDR2 SYDVKM. The CDR3 region is CASSLGTGVRQPQHF. Here the CDR3 DNA reads TGTGCCAGCAGTTTGGGTACAGGGGTACGACAGCCCCAGCATTTT.

V is TRBV28 and J is TRBJ2-5; 10 bases align to TRBD2. The CDR3 length is 19 residues. J gave up 1 base and V 1 base, and 12 bases lay outside the gene matches. Per the germline V gene, CDR1 is MDHEN and CDR2 is SYDVKM. CDR3 residues: CASSLSAGGPRLGQETQYF. CDR3 DNA sequence: TGTGCCAGCAGTTTATCAGCGGGGGGGCCTAGACTTGGCCAAGAGACCCAGTACTTC.

The chain recombines TRBV4-3 with TRBJ2-1; 10 nucleotides agree with TRBD2. The germline CDR1 and CDR2 sequences are LGHNA and YSLEER. V gave up 1 base and J gave up 6 bases; unmatched junction bases: 6. CDR3 size: 16 residues. The CDR3, as DNA: TGCGCCAGCAGCCAAGTGTTGGCTAGCGGGAGCAATGAGCAGTTCTTC. As protein: CASSQVLASGSNEQFF.

The chain recombines TRBV2 with TRBJ1-3; no reliable D call. V was clipped by 2 bases and J by 2 bases, with 10 bases between them. CDR3 size: 15 residues. Germline CDR1 SNHLY, CDR2 FYNNEI. Here the CDR3 reads CASSESPVPGNTIYF. CDR3 bases: TGTGCCAGCAGTGAATCTCCGGTTCCTGGAAACACCATATATTTT.

A few counts support this clone. CDR3 bases: TGTGCCAGCAGCCAGGCCAACGGGGGAGCTTTCTTT. Amino acid sequence: CASSQANGGAFF. The rearrangement joins TRBV7-9 to TRBJ1-1, with D possibly TRBD1 on 5 matching bases. V gave up 5 bases and J gave up 10 bases, with 14 bases separating them. CDR3 length: 12 residues. Germline-derived CDR1 and CDR2 are SEHNR and FQNEAQ (reference sequence).

The genes are TRBV19 and TRBJ2-3, with 13 bases that match TRBD2. CDR1 and CDR2 from the germline V gene are LNHDA and SQIVND (reference sequence). The CDR3 has 19 amino acids. V dropped 6 bases and J dropped 6; count of bases not matched to a gene: 18. CDR3 nucleotides: TGTGCCAGTAGCCTCCTTCCCAGGACTAGCGGGAGTATTTGGGATACGCAGTATTTT. This gives the protein CASSLLPRTSGSIWDTQYF. Based on the CDR3 plus reference TRBV19 and TRBJ2-3, the full variable domain is DGGITQSPKYLFRKEGQNVTLSCEQNLNHDAMYWYRQDPGQGLRLIYYSQIVNDFQKGDIAEGYSVSREKKESFPLTVTSAQKNPTAFYLCASSLLPRTSGSIWDTQYFGPGTRLTVL.

The chain has TRBV19 and TRBJ2-2; TRBD2 matches at 8 bases. Germline-derived CDR1 and CDR2 are LNHDA and SQIVND (reference sequence). V lost 7 bases to trimming and J lost 6 bases; unmatched junction nucleotides: 7. The CDR3 covers 14 residues. CDR3 in amino acids: CASITGGGPGELFF. For the CDR3, the DNA is TGTGCCAGTATTACGGGGGGGGGCCCCGGGGAGCTGTTTTTT. The entire variable domain, with the rest obtained from reference TRBV19 and TRBJ2-2, is as follows: DGGITQSPKYLFRKEGQNVTLSCEQNLNHDAMYWYRQDPGQGLRLIYYSQIVNDFQKGDIAEGYSVSREKKESFPLTVTSAQKNPTAFYLCASITGGGPGELFFGEGSRLTVL.

The CDR3 region is CASSLEGNYGYTF. Here the CDR3 DNA reads TGTGCCAGCAGTTTAGAGGGTAACTATGGCTACACCTTC. The chain recombines TRBV27 with TRBJ1-2; no firm D call. V gave up 2 bases and J gave up 1 base, with 5 bases separating them. This CDR3 is built from 13 residues. Germline-derived CDR1 and CDR2 are MNHEY and SMNVEV (reference sequence).

CDR3 nucleotides: TGTGCCAGCAGCTATTCCGGGACAGCCTACGAGCAGTACTTC. Translating gives CASSYSGTAYEQYF. This rearrangement joins TRBV7-9 to TRBJ2-7; 7 bases are shared with TRBD1. Losses at the gene ends were 4 bases for V and 2 bases for J; bases not matched to a gene: 5. This CDR3 is built from 14 residues. Germline V CDR1 and CDR2: SEHNR, FQNEAQ (reference sequence).

The genes are TRBV28 and TRBJ1-5; D is ambiguous. There are 13 residues in the CDR3. Looked up from germline, CDR1 is MDHEN and CDR2 is SYDVKM. Between the trimmed V and J ends, which lost 3 bases and 3 bases, there was a span of 6 bases. The CDR3 nucleotides read TGTGCCAGCAGTTTCGGGAACAATCAGCCCCAGCATTTT. It codes for CASSFGNNQPQHF. Based on the CDR3 plus reference TRBV28 and TRBJ1-5, the full variable domain is DVKVTQSSRYLVKRTGEKVFLECVQDMDHENMFWYRQDPGLGLRLIYFSYDVKMKEKGDIPEGYSVSREKKERFSLILESASTNQTSMYLCASSFGNNQPQHFGDGTRLSIL.

The genes are TRBV15 and TRBJ2-1; D gene ambiguous. This CDR3 spans 14 amino acids. Germline CDR1 reads LNHNV; CDR2 reads YYDKDF (reference sequence). With 3 bases removed from V and 7 bases from J, the gap between germline ends came to 13 bases. CDR3 coding DNA: TGTGCCACCAGCAGTAATCGGGCAGGTAATGAGCAGTTCTTC. Protein product: CATSSNRAGNEQFF.

V gene TRBV6-5 combines with J gene TRBJ1-2, with D unresolved. The CDR3 contains 16 residues. The germline CDR1 and CDR2 sequences are MNHEY and SVGAGI. Trimming removed 0 bases from V and 4 bases from J, with 15 bases in between. CDR3 sequence: CASSYSNRLPPYGYTF. The CDR3 nucleotides are TGTGCCAGCAGTTACTCGAACCGTTTGCCACCCTATGGCTACACCTTC.

The sample holds a few counts of this clone. The CDR3 here is CASSDPLYEQYF. For the CDR3, the DNA is TGTGCCAGCAGTGACCCACTGTACGAGCAGTACTTC. The chain employs TRBV2 and TRBJ2-7; D is unclear. Germline V gives CDR1 SNHLY, CDR2 FYNNEI. The CDR3 contains 12 residues. V gave up 3 bases and J gave up 4 bases, with 7 bases separating them.

The rearrangement joins TRBV30 to TRBJ1-2; D not certain. The germline CDR1 and CDR2 sequences are GTSNPN and SVGIG (reference sequence). The CDR3 spans 12 residues. V shed 0 bases and J shed 2 bases, with 4 bases lying between them. CDR3 sequence reads: CAWSVTNYGYTF. The CDR3 DNA is TGTGCCTGGAGTGTAACCAACTATGGCTACACCTTC.

This clone was observed a single time. The J gene is TRBJ1-1, the V gene TRBV4-2; tentatively, D is TRBD1 (5 bases). The V end lost 2 bases, the J end lost 1 base, and 8 bases lay between the germline ends. CDR1 and CDR2 (germline): LGHNA, YNFKEQ. This CDR3 comprises 14 residues. For the CDR3, the DNA is TGTGCCAGCAGCCAACAAACAGGGAACACTGAAGCTTTCTTT. Protein sequence: CASSQQTGNTEAFF.